Shown below are 25 T cell receptor beta chains from a single sample sequenced in a study of blood T cell repertoires in COVID-19. Measured with immunoSEQ multiplex PCR; TCRdb has only the in-frame clones, and not every one. The profile shows over 200,000 clones, approximately 90% of them singletons. The source material was peripheral blood. The receptor set was obtained from a man aged 55 to 70 with COVID-19, enrolled during active disease.

J is TRBJ1-2 and V is TRBV4-1; D call uncertain. Germline lookup yields CDR1 MGHRA and CDR2 YSYEKL. V lost 1 base to trimming and J lost 4 bases, with 16 bases between them. The CDR3 runs 16 residues. The CDR3 coding sequence is TGCGCCAGCAGCCAAGCACTCCGATCCTCTGGCTATGGCTACACCTTC. This gives the protein CASSQALRSSGYGYTF.

This rearrangement joins TRBV6-2 or TRBV6-3 to TRBJ2-3; TRBD2 aligns across 7 bases. The CDR3 covers 15 residues. The germline gives CDR1 MNHEY, CDR2 SVGEGT. The V gene end was trimmed by 0 bases and the J gene end by 4 bases; junction bases not matched to a gene: 4. CDR3 nucleotide sequence: TGTGCCAGCAGTTACTCGGCGGGAGCGGCAGATACGCAGTATTTT. Translation gives CASSYSAGAADTQYF.

The chain uses TRBV19 and TRBJ1-1; 8 bases match TRBD1. The CDR3 sequence is 16 residues long. Trimming at V came to 3 bases and at J to 1 base, leaving 7 bases not matched to a gene. The germline gives CDR1 LNHDA, CDR2 SQIVND (reference sequence). The CDR3 DNA reads TGTGCCAGTAGTATCGGGACAGGCCTTTGGAACACTGAAGCTTTCTTT. Translated: CASSIGTGLWNTEAFF.

This clone was observed once. The chain has TRBV7-2 and TRBJ2-3; 8 positions agree with TRBD2. Germline V CDR1 and CDR2: SGHTA, FQGNSA. CDR3 length: 16 amino acids. Unmatched junction bases numbered 2, after V lost 0 bases and J lost 0 bases. CDR3 residues: CASSLAPSGSTDTQYF. The CDR3 DNA follows: TGTGCCAGCAGCTTAGCCCCTAGCGGGAGCACAGATACGCAGTATTTT.

This chain uses TRBV5-1 with TRBJ2-1; possibly TRBD2 for D (6 bases). This CDR3 is built from 15 residues. The V and J ends lost 2 bases and 0 bases respectively, with 9 bases between them. Germline V gene lookup returns CDR1 SGHRS and CDR2 YFSETQ. CDR3 sequence: CASSFDGSSYNEQFF. CDR3 bases: TGCGCCAGCAGCTTCGACGGGAGCTCCTACAATGAGCAGTTCTTC.

The V call is TRBV30, the J call TRBJ1-5; 9 positions match TRBD1. Germline CDR1 GTSNPN, CDR2 SVGIG (reference sequence). The CDR3 loop spans 14 amino acids. J lost 9 bases, V lost 4 bases, and 10 bases had no gene match. The CDR3 protein is CAWTPGTGQPPQHF. CDR3 bases: TGTGCCTGGACCCCGGGGACAGGGCAGCCGCCCCAGCATTTT.

The chain couples TRBV4-1 to TRBJ2-1; possibly TRBD2 for D (6 bases). The CDR3 runs 15 residues. Germline V gene sequence: CDR1 MGHRA, CDR2 YSYEKL. V was shortened by 1 base and J by 4 bases, with 11 bases between the two germline ends. CDR3 amino acids: CASSQGLANYNEQFF. CDR3 DNA sequence: TGCGCCAGCAGCCAAGGGCTAGCGAATTACAATGAGCAGTTCTTC.

The rearrangement joins TRBV6-6 to TRBJ1-2, with 9 bases aligning to TRBD1. From germline, CDR1 is MNHNY and CDR2 SVGAGI (reference sequence). The CDR3 is made up of 12 amino acids. The V and J ends lost 9 bases and 6 bases, in that order; junction bases with no gene match: 5. This CDR3 reads CASLQGADGYTF. For the CDR3, the DNA is TGTGCCAGTTTACAGGGGGCTGATGGCTACACCTTC.

J is TRBJ1-6 and V is TRBV5-5; D unclear. The ends were cut back, 4 bases at V and 0 bases at J, with 11 bases in the middle. CDR3 length equals 16 residues. In germline, CDR1 is SGHKS, CDR2 YYEKEE (reference sequence). This CDR3 is CASSRSQISYNSPLHF. The CDR3 coding sequence is TGTGCCAGCAGCCGATCCCAGATCTCCTATAATTCACCCCTCCACTTT.

The chain links TRBV29-1 to TRBJ2-7; D unclear. Germline lookup yields CDR1 SQVTM and CDR2 ANQGSEA. CDR3 length: 14 residues. V was clipped by 6 bases and J by 3 bases, with 18 bases between them. The CDR3 spells CSVIGGLPGYEQYF. CDR3 DNA sequence: TGCAGCGTGATAGGTGGTCTTCCGGGCTACGAGCAGTACTTC.

The chain links TRBV15 to TRBJ2-3; D possibly uses TRBD1 or TRBD2 (10 bases each). Germline V lookup: CDR1 LNHNV, CDR2 YYDKDF (reference sequence). CDR3 length: 18 residues. V was cut by 5 bases and J by 5 bases, with 26 bases left in between. CDR3 coding DNA: TGTGCCACCAGCGTACGACAGGGGGCATCTAGCGGGAGAGATACGCAGTATTTT. Its protein is CATSVRQGASSGRDTQYF.

The genes are TRBV4-3 and TRBJ2-1, with TRBD2 matching over 8 bases. This CDR3 is built from 18 residues. Trimming cost V 1 base and J 5 bases; bases outside gene matches: 13. The germline V gene encodes CDR1 LGHNA and CDR2 YSLEER. The CDR3: CASSQGGAGGPRHNEQFF. The CDR3 DNA reads TGCGCCAGCAGCCAAGGAGGCGCGGGGGGCCCAAGACACAATGAGCAGTTCTTC.

The rearrangement uses TRBV5-8 and TRBJ1-1; a weak D match, TRBD1 (6 bases). CDR3 size: 16 residues. Trimming left V 0 bases short and J 0 bases short, with 12 bases between. Germline CDR1 reads SGHTS; CDR2 reads YDEGEE. CDR3 coding DNA: TGTGCCAGCAGCTTGGCCAGGGACATGTTGAACACTGAAGCTTTCTTT. Translation gives CASSLARDMLNTEAFF.

CDR3 residues: CASKKGQSNYGYTF. The CDR3 region has the DNA TGTGCCAGCAAAAAGGGACAGAGTAACTATGGCTACACCTTC. This chain links TRBV6-5 with TRBJ1-2; 7 nucleotides match TRBD1. In germline, CDR1 is MNHEY, CDR2 SVGAGI. This CDR3 is built from 14 residues. The V gene end was trimmed by 7 bases and the J gene end by 1 base; junction bases not matched to a gene: 6.

This chain uses TRBV4-2 with TRBJ2-3; D is uncertain. V was shortened by 1 base and J by 1 base, with 6 bases between the two germline ends. The germline gives CDR1 LGHNA, CDR2 YNFKEQ. The length of the CDR3 is 14 residues. CDR3 sequence: CASSQVTRTDTQYF. In DNA form, the CDR3 reads TGTGCCAGCAGCCAAGTGACTCGCACAGATACGCAGTATTTT.

This clone appeared once. V is TRBV5-1 and J is TRBJ1-1; the D gene is possibly TRBD1 (6 bases). V lost 1 base and J 0 bases, leaving 13 bases between the germline ends. The CDR3 consists of 16 residues. Germline lookup yields CDR1 SGHRS and CDR2 YFSETQ. Here the CDR3 reads CASSLRGSEMNTEAFF. As DNA, the CDR3 is TGCGCCAGCAGCTTGAGGGGGTCCGAAATGAACACTGAAGCTTTCTTT.

This chain joins TRBV6-5 and TRBJ2-5; D possibly corresponds to TRBD2 (5 bases). V lost 8 bases, J lost 3 bases, and 13 bases lay in between. Germline values: CDR1 MNHEY, CDR2 SVGAGI. The CDR3 is 13 amino acids. CDR3 amino acids: CASRRRNEETQYF. The CDR3 DNA reads as TGTGCCAGCCGGAGGAGGAACGAAGAGACCCAGTACTTC.

The gene calls are TRBV5-1 and TRBJ2-7; 10 nucleotides match TRBD1. The trim removed 4 bases at V and 6 bases at J, leaving 7 bases unmatched. The CDR3 runs to 14 residues. CDR1 is SGHRS and CDR2 is YFSETQ in the germline V gene. The CDR3 nucleotides are TGCGCCAGCAGCCAGAGGACAGGGGGACGCGAGCAGTACTTC. Protein sequence: CASSQRTGGREQYF.

The chain joins TRBV6-5 to TRBJ2-3; 7 bases line up with TRBD1. The V and J ends lost 8 bases and 0 bases, in that order; junction bases with no gene match: 8. The CDR3 length is 15 residues. Germline V gene sequence: CDR1 MNHEY, CDR2 SVGAGI. This chain's CDR3 is CASRGGTPSTDTQYF. CDR3 DNA sequence: TGTGCCAGCCGAGGGGGCACCCCGAGCACAGATACGCAGTATTTT.

The gene calls are TRBV28 and TRBJ2-7, with 12 bases that match TRBD1. V lost 6 bases, J lost 5 bases, and 11 bases stayed unmatched. CDR1 and CDR2 from the germline V gene are MDHEN and SYDVKM. The CDR3 has 16 residues. The CDR3 nucleotides are TGTGCCAGCAGCAACCCGGGACAGGGGGCATTCCACGAGCAGTACTTC. As protein: CASSNPGQGAFHEQYF.

This rearrangement joins TRBV28 to TRBJ1-1; D is ambiguous. Trimming took off 3 bases at V and 1 base at J, with 6 bases between the two ends. The CDR3 contains 13 residues. Germline values: CDR1 MDHEN, CDR2 SYDVKM. The CDR3 DNA reads as TGTGCCAGCAGTTTTCGACAGAACACTGAAGCTTTCTTT. Its protein product is CASSFRQNTEAFF.

The chain employs TRBV7-9 and TRBJ1-2; 8 nucleotides agree with TRBD1. This CDR3 is 15 amino acids long. The germline V gene encodes CDR1 SEHNR and CDR2 FQNEAQ (reference sequence). Losses at the gene ends were 0 bases for V and 8 bases for J; bases not matched to a gene: 8. CDR3 region: CASSLATGTGGGYTF. In nucleotides, the CDR3 is TGTGCCAGCAGCTTAGCCACCGGGACAGGTGGCGGCTACACCTTC.

This chain links TRBV5-3 with TRBJ2-1; tentative D call: TRBD1 (6 bases). TRBV5-3 is reported as an ORF; its role is uncertain. The CDR3 loop spans 13 amino acids. Trimming removed 4 bases at V and 4 bases at J, with 9 bases between. CDR3 region: CARSPQGYNEQFF. CDR3 in DNA: TGTGCCAGAAGCCCGCAGGGGTACAATGAGCAGTTCTTC.

The chain carries TRBV5-1 and TRBJ1-4; D gene unclear. This CDR3 contains 13 residues. Per germline, CDR1 SGHRS and CDR2 YFSETQ. V lost 4 bases and J 7 bases, leaving 11 bases between the germline ends. CDR3 DNA: TGCGCCAGCAGCGCAGGAATGGGTGAAAAACTGTTTTTT. Amino acids: CASSAGMGEKLFF.

The chain uses TRBV5-6 and TRBJ1-1, with no clear D. Germline V gene lookup returns CDR1 SGHDT and CDR2 YYEEEE. The CDR3 has 14 residues. Trimming shortened V by 4 bases and J by 4 bases, and 14 bases separated the two germline ends. CDR3 amino acids: CASSLRYGGTEAFF. The CDR3 DNA is TGTGCCAGCAGCCTGCGGTACGGAGGCACTGAAGCTTTCTTT.